This T cell receptor beta chain was captured by sequencing in a study of CD8 T cells in Susac syndrome (dated by TCRdb to the late 2010s). Notes on the research overall: Whether CD8+ T cell activation and differentiation in Susac syndrome was antigen driven was tested using repertoire sequencing. The study compared CD8+ T cell repertoire clonality among about a dozen healthy donors, around 14 Susac syndrome patients and 15 multiple sclerosis patients. Here is what the overall study found, with its caveats: The study acknowledged that relatively few individuals were included in the TCR sequencing and HLA analysis.

RNA was extracted using the RNeasy kit, and roughly 0.5 to 1 ug of the RNA was reverse transcribed with random hexamers. The immunoSEQ multiplex PCR assay, which covers 54 Vbeta and 13 Jbeta segments, was used to amplify TCR beta CDR3 regions. PCR amplification bias was corrected using a synthetic template baseline for primer optimization and computational correction. The paper's processing steps were these. Reads were annotated to V, D and J genes per IMGT and analyzed with immunoSEQ Analyzer, keeping only productive sequences. Clonality was computed as one minus Shannon entropy normalized by log2 of the number of productive unique sequences. For each patient and control, public and private clones were evaluated within the 100 most prevalent clones. Susac-specific clones were defined as absent from healthy and MS cohorts, 1052 published viral clones and other ImmuneACCESS disease sequences. Using fastp at Q25 and MiXCR, TCRdb reprocessed the public reads and kept productive beta chains. Merged by CDR3 protein, the rows form single entries marked with the most common genes and DNA. Clone size and V and J calls follow TCRdb, not the original study. The sample table shows around 200,000 distinct CDR3 sequences, and 80% to 95% are seen once. The ten most abundant clones make up around 0.13% of the sample.

High-throughput TCR beta sequencing profiled peripheral blood CD8+ and CD4+ T cells from healthy donors, Susac syndrome patients and multiple sclerosis patients. The multiple sclerosis controls were treatment-naive patients whose relapsing-remitting disease, either stable or active, fulfilled the revised McDonald criteria. Bulk CD8+ and CD4+ T cells were purified by magnetic negative isolation, while CD8+ TEMRA cells were enriched using FACS. Blood was collected in EDTA tubes and processed within 24 hours, with PBMCs isolated through density gradient centrifugation. PBMCs destined for TCR sequencing were cryopreserved in liquid nitrogen and later thawed in a 37 °C water bath. A purity of at least 90% was achieved for sorted or isolated CD4+, CD8+ and CD8+ TEMRA cells. Remarks on this clonotype: The antigen it recognizes is unknown. Base qualities are not recorded, but no much larger clone differs from it by a single base.

The CDR3 runs 13 residues from the cysteine to the phenylalanine. The read is trimmed to its CDR3 DNA, 39 bases read in frame from base 1. The germline V gene specifies SNHLY as CDR1 and FYNNEI as CDR2. V loses 3 bases, J loses 3 bases, and the germline ends lie 7 bases apart. Source material: CD8+ T cells from PBMCs. The chain is assembled from TRBV2 and TRBJ2-3; the D gene is unclear. The receptor's source is a human donor with multiple sclerosis. The CDR3 in this case is CASSEGRTDTQYF. The DNA sequence reads TGTGCCAGCAGTGAGGGCCGGACAGATACGCAGTATTTT.